This record concerns one TCR beta chain sequence. Assay: immunoSEQ multiplex PCR; the TCRdb copy retains only in-frame clones and omits some. The table has roughly 85,000 clones, 90% to 95% seen once; the top ten hold roughly 0.28%. The data derive from a study of technical replicates of blood from several donors. CDR3 length: 15 residues. Germline V gene data show CDR1 as SNHLY and CDR2 as FYNNEI. V lost 5 bases to trimming and J lost 3 bases, with 13 bases between them. The genes are TRBV2 and TRBJ1-4; D perhaps matches TRBD1 (6 bases). The sequenced sample consisted of T cells isolated from PBMCs. This sequence originates from a human donor in good health. The chain's CDR3 is CASSPRTAANEKLFF. CDR3 in DNA: TGTGCCAGCAGTCCCCGGACAGCAGCTAATGAAAAACTGTTTTTT. Drawing the rest from reference TRBV2 and TRBJ1-4, the complete variable domain is EPEVTQTPSHQVTQMGQEVILRCVPISNHLYFYWYRQILGQKVEFLVSFYNNEISEKSEIFDDQFSVERPDGSNFTLKIRSTKLEDSAMYFCASSPRTAANEKLFFGSGTQLSVL.